The entry that follows covers one T cell receptor beta chain sequence. The antigen remains undetermined. Library construction for TCR beta used iRepertoire HTBI primers and Arm-PCR of CDR3 regions. TCRdb called the multiplex PCR reads again in MiXCR, with one record for every CDR3 protein. Among about 430,000 distinct CDR3 sequences listed, roughly 15% were seen once. The data were obtained in a study of regulatory T cells in long-lasting Graves disease. The CDR3 runs to 15 residues. V dropped 8 bases and J dropped 2; count of bases not matched to a gene: 4. Time point of the sample: newly diagnosed GD, antithyroid drugs for less than 3 months. The TCR library was made from RNA extracted from PBMCs. A volume of roughly 9.1 milliliters of peripheral blood was collected in EDTA tubes. Notes on the study in general: Persistent patients shared more public clonotypes (over 2,500) than new patients (roughly 1,000). Newly diagnosed patients had higher TCR diversity than persistent Graves' patients did. Favoring TRBV28, TRBJ1-2 and TRBJ2-5 was a feature seen in persistent disease.

This same sample was also part of a study on T cells in Graves' hyperthyroidism and ophthalmopathy.

Sequencing used peripheral blood mononuclear cells (PBMCs), obtained at new diagnosis, from a patient treated with antithyroid drugs. The clonotype comes from a woman aged 40-49 years with Graves disease. The chain recombines TRBV12-3 or TRBV12-4 with TRBJ2-1; TRBD2 agrees at 12 bases. The CDR3 loop is CASGRLAGAYNEQFF. The DNA of the CDR3 is TGTGCCAGCGGAAGACTAGCGGGAGCCTACAATGAGCAGTTCTTC.